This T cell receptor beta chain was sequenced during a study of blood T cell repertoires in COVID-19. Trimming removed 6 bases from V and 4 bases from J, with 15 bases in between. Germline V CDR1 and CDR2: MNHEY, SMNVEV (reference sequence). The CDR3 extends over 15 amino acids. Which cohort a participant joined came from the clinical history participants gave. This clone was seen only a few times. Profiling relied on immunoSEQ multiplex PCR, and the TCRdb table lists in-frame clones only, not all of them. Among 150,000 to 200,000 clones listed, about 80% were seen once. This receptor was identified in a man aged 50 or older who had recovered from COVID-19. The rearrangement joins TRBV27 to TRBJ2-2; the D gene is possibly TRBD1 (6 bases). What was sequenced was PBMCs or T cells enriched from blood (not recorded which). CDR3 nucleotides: TGTGCCAGCAGCCGAAACCAGGGGACCACCGGGGAGCTGTTTTTT. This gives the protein CASSRNQGTTGELFF.